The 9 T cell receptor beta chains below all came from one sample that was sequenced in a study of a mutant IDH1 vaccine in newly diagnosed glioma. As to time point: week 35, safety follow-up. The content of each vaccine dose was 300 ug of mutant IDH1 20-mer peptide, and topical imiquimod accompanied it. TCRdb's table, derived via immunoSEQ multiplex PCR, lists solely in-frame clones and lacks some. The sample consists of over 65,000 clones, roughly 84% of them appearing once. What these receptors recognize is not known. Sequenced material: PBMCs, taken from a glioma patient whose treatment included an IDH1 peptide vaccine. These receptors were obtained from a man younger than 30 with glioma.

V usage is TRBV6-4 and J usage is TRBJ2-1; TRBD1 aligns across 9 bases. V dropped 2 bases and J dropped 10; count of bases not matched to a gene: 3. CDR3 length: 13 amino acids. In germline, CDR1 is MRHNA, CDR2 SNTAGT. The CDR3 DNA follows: TGTGCCAGCAGTGACGGGACAGGGTACGAGCAGTTCTTC. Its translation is CASSDGTGYEQFF.

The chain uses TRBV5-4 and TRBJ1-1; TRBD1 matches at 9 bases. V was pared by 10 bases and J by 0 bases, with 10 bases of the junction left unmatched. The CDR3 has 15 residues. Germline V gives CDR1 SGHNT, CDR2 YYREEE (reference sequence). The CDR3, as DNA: TGTGCCGGCCGGGACAGGGACTCTTTGAACACTGAAGCTTTCTTT. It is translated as CAGRDRDSLNTEAFF.

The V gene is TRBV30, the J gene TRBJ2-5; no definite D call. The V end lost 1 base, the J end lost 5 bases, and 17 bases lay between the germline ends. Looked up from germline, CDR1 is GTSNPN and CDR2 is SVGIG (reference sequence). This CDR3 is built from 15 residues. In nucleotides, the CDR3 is TGTGCCTGGAGTGGGGTCCCTCCTCGGGTGGAGACCCAGTACTTC. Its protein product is CAWSGVPPRVETQYF.

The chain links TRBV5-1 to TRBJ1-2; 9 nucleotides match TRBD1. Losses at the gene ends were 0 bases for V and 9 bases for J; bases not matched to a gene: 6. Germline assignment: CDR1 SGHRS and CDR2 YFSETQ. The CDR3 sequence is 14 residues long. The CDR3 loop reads CASSLGTGVESYTF. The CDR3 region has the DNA TGCGCCAGCAGCTTGGGGACAGGGGTAGAGAGCTACACCTTC.

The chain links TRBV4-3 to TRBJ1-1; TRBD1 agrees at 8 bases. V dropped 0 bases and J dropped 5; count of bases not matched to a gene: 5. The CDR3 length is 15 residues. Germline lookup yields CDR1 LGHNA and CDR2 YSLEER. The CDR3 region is CASSQEFRGLTEAFF. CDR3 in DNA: TGCGCCAGCAGCCAAGAATTCAGGGGGCTAACTGAAGCTTTCTTT.

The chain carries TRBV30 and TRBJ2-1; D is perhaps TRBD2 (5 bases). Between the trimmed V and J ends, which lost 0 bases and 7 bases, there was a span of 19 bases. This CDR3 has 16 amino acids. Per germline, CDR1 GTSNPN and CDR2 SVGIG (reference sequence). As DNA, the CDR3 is TGTGCCTGGAGTGTACAAGGTAGAGGGTTGAAGAATGAGCAGTTCTTC. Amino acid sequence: CAWSVQGRGLKNEQFF.

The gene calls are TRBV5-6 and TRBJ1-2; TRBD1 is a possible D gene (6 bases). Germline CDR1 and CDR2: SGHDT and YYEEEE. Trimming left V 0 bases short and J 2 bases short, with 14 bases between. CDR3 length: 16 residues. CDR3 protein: CASSLASGGRNYGYTF. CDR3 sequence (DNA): TGTGCCAGCAGCTTGGCCTCGGGGGGGCGAAACTATGGCTACACCTTC.

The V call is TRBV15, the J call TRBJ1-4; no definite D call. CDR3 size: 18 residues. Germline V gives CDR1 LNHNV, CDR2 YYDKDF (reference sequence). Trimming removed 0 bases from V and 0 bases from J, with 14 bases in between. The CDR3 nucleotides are TGTGCCACCAGCAGAGATGTAAGGGTTCGGCCAACTAATGAAAAACTGTTTTTT. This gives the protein CATSRDVRVRPTNEKLFF.

CDR3 DNA: TGTGCCAGCAGTGACTCGGGTCGACAGAGAGCTTTCTTT. Protein: CASSDSGRQRAFF. V and J are TRBV6-4 and TRBJ1-1; the D gene is possibly TRBD1 (5 bases). CDR1 and CDR2 from the germline V gene are MRHNA and SNTAGT. The germline V and J ends were trimmed by 0 bases and 10 bases, with 12 bases remaining between them. The CDR3 extends over 13 amino acids.